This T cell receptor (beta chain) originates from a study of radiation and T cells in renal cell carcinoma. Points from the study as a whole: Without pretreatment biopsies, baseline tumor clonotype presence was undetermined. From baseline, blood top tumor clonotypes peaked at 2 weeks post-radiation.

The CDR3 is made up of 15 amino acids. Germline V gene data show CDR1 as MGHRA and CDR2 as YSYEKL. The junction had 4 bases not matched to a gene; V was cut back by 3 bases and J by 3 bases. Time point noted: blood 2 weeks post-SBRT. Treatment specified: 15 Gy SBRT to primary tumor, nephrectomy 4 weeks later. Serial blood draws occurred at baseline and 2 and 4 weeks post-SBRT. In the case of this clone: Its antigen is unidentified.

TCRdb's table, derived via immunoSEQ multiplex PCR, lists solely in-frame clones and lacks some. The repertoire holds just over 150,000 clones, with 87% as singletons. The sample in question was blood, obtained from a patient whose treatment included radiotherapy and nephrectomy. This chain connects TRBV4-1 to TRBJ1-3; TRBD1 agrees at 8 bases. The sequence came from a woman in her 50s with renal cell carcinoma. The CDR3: CASSQEDRGGNTIYF. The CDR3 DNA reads TGCGCCAGCAGCCAGGAAGACAGGGGTGGAAACACCATATATTTT.